These 2 T cell receptor beta chains were sequenced from one sample in a study of blood T cell repertoires in COVID-19. Profiled with immunoSEQ multiplex PCR; TCRdb holds only in-frame clones, not every one. The data contain some 220,000 clones, approximately 92% of them singletons. The sample was PBMCs or T cells enriched from blood (not recorded which). These receptors all come from a young woman in a cohort exposed to, infected with or recovered from COVID-19 (not recorded which).

V is TRBV13 and J is TRBJ2-7; 7 bases fit TRBD1. V was clipped by 4 bases and J by 2 bases; unmatched bases: 8. The germline V gene has CDR1 PRHDT and CDR2 FYEKMQ (reference sequence). The length of the CDR3 is 15 residues. The CDR3 coding sequence is TGTGCCAGCAGCTCCTTCCTGGGACAGACCTACGAGCAGTACTTC. As protein: CASSSFLGQTYEQYF.

The chain recombines TRBV28 with TRBJ1-1; a weak D match, TRBD1 (5 bases). Trimming left V 6 bases short and J 1 base short, with 9 bases between. Germline V gene sequence: CDR1 MDHEN, CDR2 SYDVKM. The CDR3 has 13 amino acids. The CDR3 DNA is TGTGCCAGCAGACAGGTGCAGAACACTGAAGCTTTCTTT. Translated, it gives CASRQVQNTEAFF.